This TCR beta chain was sequenced in a study of blood T cells in healthy people across ages. PCR was performed a second time for about 7 to 11 cycles using a sample-barcoded 5' primer and a J-beta primer mix. A tag from a template-switch adaptor with 12 random nucleotides marked each cDNA molecule. TCRdb processed the 5' RACE reads anew with MiXCR; each CDR3 protein has one entry. This table holds more than 1,400,000 distinct CDR3 sequences, approximately 42% found once. V trimming: 0 bases; J trimming: 1 base; junction bases outside the gene matches: 5. The CDR3 runs to 16 residues. Germline CDR1 reads MNHEY; CDR2 reads SMNVEV (reference sequence). General study points: TCR beta diversity correlated strongly with naive T cell percentage.

Total RNA amounts of at least 5.5 micrograms were extracted per sample. This clonotype was detected only a few times. Its antigen is not known. The rearrangement joins TRBV27 to TRBJ1-2; 7 bases are shared with TRBD1. The sequence was collected from a woman between 18 and 30 years old in good health. The sequenced sample was blood. The CDR3 nucleotides read TGTGCCAGCAGTTTATCGAAAACAGGGGATAACTATGGCTACACCTTC. Translating it yields CASSLSKTGDNYGYTF.